In this sample, the clone carrying this T cell receptor (beta chain) turned up a few times. Its target is not known. This entry is derived from a study of regulatory T cells in long-lasting Graves disease. Whole-study findings and limits: When disease was persistent, TRBV28, TRBJ1-2 and TRBJ2-5 were the favored segments.

Germline lookup yields CDR1 LNHDA and CDR2 SQIVND (reference sequence). Trimming took 10 bases from V and 8 from J, leaving 14 bases between them. The CDR3 covers 12 residues. Libraries of TCR beta came from iRepertoire HTBI primers plus Arm-PCR of CDR3 regions. TCRdb re-called the multiplex PCR reads through MiXCR, storing one row per CDR3 protein. The sample shows about 620,000 distinct CDR3 sequences, 15% to 20% of them seen only once. The time point: newly diagnosed GD, antithyroid drugs for less than 3 months. From RNA extracted from PBMCs, the TCR library was made. This sample also appeared in a second study, on T cells in Graves' hyperthyroidism and ophthalmopathy. As reported in that work: The diagnostic basis comprised clinical symptoms, serum thyroxine and TRAb, thyroid ultrasound and orbital computed tomography. RT-PCR in the first round (using the HTBI primer set) targeted the TCR CDR3.

This sequence joins TRBV19 and TRBJ1-4, with a weak D call TRBD1 (5 bases). Here the sequenced sample was peripheral blood mononuclear cells (PBMCs), taken at new diagnosis, from a patient treated with antithyroid drugs. This TCR came from a woman in her twenties or thirties with Graves disease. The CDR3 DNA sequence: TGTGCCACAACCGACAGCAAGGAAAAACTGTTTTTT. This gives the protein CATTDSKEKLFF.